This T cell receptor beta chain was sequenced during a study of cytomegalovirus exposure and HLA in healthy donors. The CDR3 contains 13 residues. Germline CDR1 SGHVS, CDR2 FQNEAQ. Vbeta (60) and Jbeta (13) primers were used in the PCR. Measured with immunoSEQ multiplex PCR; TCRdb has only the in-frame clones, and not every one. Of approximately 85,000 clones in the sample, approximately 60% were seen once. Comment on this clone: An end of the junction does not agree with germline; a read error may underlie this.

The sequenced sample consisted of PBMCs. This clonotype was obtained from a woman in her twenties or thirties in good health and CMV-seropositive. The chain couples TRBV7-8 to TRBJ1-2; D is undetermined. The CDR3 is CATEREGVYGYPF. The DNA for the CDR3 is TGTGCCACAGAGAGGGAGGGTGTATATGGCTACCCCTTC.